The present T cell receptor (beta chain) was sequenced within a study of blood T cell repertoires in COVID-19. Enrollees, about 18 to 95 years old, lived in 24 US areas. Clinical histories supplied by participants themselves formed the basis of cohort assignment. For recovered donors of Cohort 3, there were two negative PCRs, clearance, or symptom resolution. As handled by the study authors: Amplification with reference gene primers provided the estimates of nucleated cell counts. Sequencing used immunoSEQ multiplex PCR; TCRdb keeps in-frame clones, though not all of them. The V and J calls and clone size are taken from that table; D and trimming were inferred from the DNA. Of some 120,000 clones listed, around 83% were seen once; the top ten hold 15% to 20%. This clone was observed a handful of times. Sample: PBMCs or T cells enriched from blood (not recorded which). The receptor comes from a man aged 25-45 years who had recovered from COVID-19.

The CDR3 nucleotides read TGTGCCAGCAGCCTGGGCAGGGGCTACGAGCAGTACGTC. It translates to CASSLGRGYEQYV. The chain is built from TRBV7-6 and TRBJ2-7; D perhaps matches TRBD1 (6 bases). The CDR3 is 13 residues long. The germline gives CDR1 SGHVS, CDR2 FNYEAQ. V was pared by 5 bases and J by 3 bases, with 11 bases between.